This T cell receptor (beta chain) was profiled in a study of shared clonotypes between healthy human individuals. The assay was carried out at the deep level. The authors split each subset's genomic DNA evenly across several immunoSEQ plates. Sequencing used immunoSEQ multiplex PCR; TCRdb keeps in-frame clones, though not all of them. The sample yields 2,500,000 or so clones, around 93% seen once. The CDR3 extends over 15 amino acids. The V gene's germline CDR1 is MNHEY and CDR2 SVGAGI. Trimming cost V 5 bases and J 4 bases; bases outside gene matches: 10. The J gene is TRBJ1-1, the V gene TRBV6-5; TRBD1 agrees at 7 bases. The sequencing input was naive CD4+ T cells from PBMCs. The subset is: CD45RA+ positively selected. This TCR came from a man aged 18 to 30 in good health. Some clones in this sample may be carry-over from other donors' samples. CDR3 coding DNA: TGTGCCAGCAGTGGGTTAGACAGGGCATTCACTGAAGCTTTCTTT. This translates into CASSGLDRAFTEAFF.